This TCR beta chain was recorded in a study of T cell repertoires in cytomegalovirus infection. Germline V lookup: CDR1 SEHNR, CDR2 FQNEAQ (reference sequence). The CDR3 extends over 14 amino acids. Trimming shortened V by 6 bases and J by 3 bases, and 14 bases separated the two germline ends. One entry per CDR3 protein, called by TCRdb with MiXCR from the reads. The sample carries about 460,000 distinct CDR3 sequences, 11% recorded once. This clonotype has at least ten counts. This receptor was obtained from a human donor in good health (CMV status not recorded). Some clones in this sample may be carry-over from other donors' samples. Sequenced material: PBMCs. The gene calls are TRBV7-9 and TRBJ1-1; D is perhaps TRBD1 (5 bases). The CDR3 region is CASSLRVGDTEAFF. The CDR3 DNA is TGTGCCAGCAGTCTCAGGGTGGGGGACACTGAAGCTTTCTTT. Variable domain in full (rest from reference TRBV7-9 and TRBJ1-1): DTGVSQNPRHKITKRGQNVTFRCDPISEHNRLYWYRQTLGQGPEFLTYFQNEAQLEKSRLLSDRFSAERPKGSFSTLEIQRTEQGDSAMYLCASSLRVGDTEAFFGQGTRLTVV.